This passage covers 7 T cell receptor beta chains from one sample sequenced in a study of blood T cell repertoires in COVID-19. Clones were sequenced by immunoSEQ multiplex PCR, and TCRdb holds only the in-frame ones, with some missing. Of tens of thousands of clones in the sample, 79% were seen once. Material: peripheral blood. The receptors originated from a man in his sixties with active or convalescent COVID-19.

This chain joins TRBV10-3 and TRBJ2-2, with 9 bases that match TRBD1. The CDR3 is 15 amino acids. With V trimmed by 1 base and J by 5 bases, 2 bases remained unmatched. Germline CDR1 is ENHRY and CDR2 is SYGVKD. The CDR3 coding sequence is TGTGCCATCAGTGAGTTTGGACAGGGGACCGGGGAGCTGTTTTTT. Residues: CAISEFGQGTGELFF.

The CDR3 DNA follows: TGCGCCAGCAGCGGAGCGGGGGGCCCAGATACGCAGTATTTT. Its protein product is CASSGAGGPDTQYF. V gene TRBV5-1 combines with J gene TRBJ2-3; 9 positions match TRBD2. There are 14 residues in the CDR3. Per germline, CDR1 SGHRS and CDR2 YFSETQ. The J segment lost 4 bases and the V segment lost 4 bases, leaving 4 bases of the junction unmatched.

This chain links TRBV9 with TRBJ2-5; the match to TRBD2 covers 8 bases. Germline assignment: CDR1 SGDLS and CDR2 YYNGEE. This CDR3 spans 15 amino acids. The J segment lost 5 bases and the V segment lost 0 bases, leaving 6 bases of the junction unmatched. The CDR3: CASSVGRGGRETQYF. The CDR3 DNA sequence: TGTGCCAGCAGCGTAGGCCGCGGGGGGAGGGAGACCCAGTACTTC. The full variable domain, its missing parts supplied by reference TRBV9 and TRBJ2-5, is DSGVTQTPKHLITATGQRVTLRCSPRSGDLSVYWYQQSLDQGLQFLIQYYNGEERAKGNILERFSAQQFPDLHSELNLSSLELGDSALYFCASSVGRGGRETQYFGPGTRLLVL.

The chain has TRBV6-6 and TRBJ1-1; D not resolved. Germline CDR1 and CDR2: MNHNY and SVGAGI (reference sequence). The V and J ends lost 4 bases and 3 bases respectively, with 15 bases between them. The CDR3 has 15 amino acids. The CDR3 protein is CASSFPTRGDTEAFF. The CDR3 coding sequence is TGTGCCAGCAGTTTCCCGACACGCGGGGACACTGAAGCTTTCTTT.

J is TRBJ2-3 and V is TRBV10-1; 7 nucleotides line up with TRBD2. The V and J ends lost 9 bases and 1 base, in that order; junction bases with no gene match: 13. This CDR3 spans 16 amino acids. Germline loops: CDR1 WNHNN, CDR2 SYGVQD (reference sequence). The CDR3 region is CARGREGTRCTDTQYF. CDR3 in DNA: TGCGCCAGGGGGAGGGAGGGGACCAGATGCACAGATACGCAGTATTTT.

This clone has just one count. This chain links TRBV6-5 with TRBJ2-5, with 8 bases matching TRBD1. The CDR3 consists of 14 residues. V shed 7 bases, J shed 5 bases, and the junction held 9 bases outside the gene matches. Germline assignment: CDR1 MNHEY and CDR2 SVGAGI. CDR3 protein: CASNKHRGSETQYF. CDR3 DNA: TGTGCCAGCAATAAACACAGGGGGTCGGAGACCCAGTACTTC.

This clone was observed a single time. The chain uses TRBV7-8 and TRBJ2-7; D not resolved. CDR3 length: 14 amino acids. Looked up from germline, CDR1 is SGHVS and CDR2 is FQNEAQ. V shed 2 bases and J shed 0 bases, with 8 bases lying between them. CDR3 protein: CASSLWAGSYEQYF. CDR3 sequence (DNA): TGTGCCAGCAGCTTATGGGCAGGCTCCTACGAGCAGTACTTC.